The entry below gives a single T cell receptor (beta chain) sequence along with its context. What it binds is unknown. The germline V gene has CDR1 SQVTM and CDR2 ANQGSEA. There are 13 residues in the CDR3. Trimming removed 1 base from V and 4 bases from J, with 10 bases in between. This sample was included in a study of cytomegalovirus exposure and HLA in healthy donors. Study conclusions and caveats: Reportedly, TCR beta sequences accurately predicted HLA-A and HLA-B alleles in most subjects. In a later analysis, HLA-C alleles had the fewest associated TCRs, DRB1 alleles the most.

The PCR contained 60 Vbeta and 13 Jbeta primers. TCRdb's table, derived via immunoSEQ multiplex PCR, lists solely in-frame clones and lacks some. The table has around 150,000 clones, around 80% seen once. The chain uses TRBV29-1 and TRBJ1-2; D not resolved. Sample: PBMCs. This TCR was sampled from a man aged 35-49 years in good health and CMV-seronegative. The CDR3 loop reads CSVEVNSGYGYTF. CDR3 nucleotide sequence: TGCAGCGTTGAAGTAAACAGTGGCTATGGCTACACCTTC.